The clone carrying this T cell receptor beta chain was observed a single time. These data belong to a study of T cell responses to AZD1222 COVID-19 vaccine. TCRdb's table, derived via immunoSEQ multiplex PCR, lists solely in-frame clones and lacks some. The table includes tens of thousands of clones, approximately 85% detected once. The CDR3 extends over 12 amino acids. Trimming removed 1 base at V and 4 bases at J, with 2 bases between. Germline CDR1 SEHNR, CDR2 FQNEAQ (reference sequence). This specimen consisted of peripheral blood, obtained 28 days after the second AZD1222 dose. The chain is built from TRBV7-9 and TRBJ1-3, with no clear D. The receptor was derived from an adult who received the AZD1222 COVID-19 vaccine. CDR3 DNA: TGTGCCAGCAGCTTAGAAGGAAACACCATATATTTT. Its protein is CASSLEGNTIYF. Based on the CDR3 plus reference TRBV7-9 and TRBJ1-3, the full variable domain is DTGVSQNPRHKITKRGQNVTFRCDPISEHNRLYWYRQTLGQGPEFLTYFQNEAQLEKSRLLSDRFSAERPKGSFSTLEIQRTEQGDSAMYLCASSLEGNTIYFGEGSWLTVV.